These 30 T cell receptor beta chains were sequenced from one sample in a study of T cells in Graves' hyperthyroidism and ophthalmopathy. RNA transcripts provided the source from which TCR beta CDR3 regions were amplified. A first-round RT-PCR of the TCR CDR3 used the HTBI primer set. MiXCR, run by TCRdb on the multiplex PCR reads, gives a single entry per CDR3 protein. The data contain a few hundred thousand distinct CDR3 sequences, around 15% of them singletons. Sequencing input: blood. All receptors come from an older woman with Graves' ophthalmopathy.

There are many counts of this clonotype. The J gene is TRBJ2-7, the V gene TRBV20-1, with D possibly TRBD2 on 6 matching bases. CDR3 length: 14 residues. The germline V gene has CDR1 DFQATT and CDR2 SNEGSKA (reference sequence). V was trimmed by 3 bases and J by 4 bases, leaving 16 bases between them. The CDR3 sequence is CSASLAMGGYEQYF. The CDR3 DNA reads TGCAGTGCTAGCCTAGCGATGGGGGGTTACGAGCAGTACTTC.

The chain is built from TRBV30 and TRBJ2-6, with D perhaps TRBD2 (5 bases). The CDR3 spans 16 residues. Germline CDR1 and CDR2: GTSNPN and SVGIG (reference sequence). V was shortened by 2 bases and J by 3 bases, with 14 bases between the two germline ends. The CDR3 bases are TGTGCCTGGAGTCAGCAGGTAGGAGGTGGGGCCAACGTCCTGACTTTC. Encoded protein: CAWSQQVGGGANVLTF.

This clonotype showed up many times. The chain couples TRBV7-2 to TRBJ2-4; D is possibly TRBD1 (5 bases). CDR3 length: 13 amino acids. Germline V gene lookup returns CDR1 SGHTA and CDR2 FQGNSA. V was shortened by 4 bases and J by 8 bases, with 12 bases between the two germline ends. CDR3 sequence: CASSSRQNHIQYF. For the CDR3, the DNA is TGTGCCAGCAGCTCCCGACAGAATCACATTCAGTACTTC.

This clonotype came up many times. V and J are TRBV28 and TRBJ2-5; possibly TRBD1 for D (6 bases). In germline, CDR1 is MDHEN, CDR2 SYDVKM. Trimming removed 0 bases from V and 1 base from J, with 9 bases in between. CDR3 length: 15 residues. CDR3 coding DNA: TGTGCCAGCAGTTTATGGGGCAGGGGCCAAGAGACCCAGTACTTC. It is translated as CASSLWGRGQETQYF.

There are many counts of this clonotype. The chain carries TRBV28 and TRBJ2-1; D is perhaps TRBD1 or TRBD2 (5 bases each). CDR1 and CDR2 from the germline V gene are MDHEN and SYDVKM. The CDR3 sequence is 15 residues long. The V and J ends lost 6 bases and 9 bases respectively, with 21 bases between them. Here the CDR3 reads CASSQGTAALGEQFF. In DNA form, the CDR3 reads TGTGCCAGCAGCCAAGGGACCGCCGCTCTCGGTGAGCAGTTCTTC.

This clonotype was seen repeatedly, ten times or more. The CDR3 DNA reads as TGTGCCAGCAGTTTACAGGAGACCGGGGAGCTGTTTTTT. Its protein is CASSLQETGELFF. V is TRBV28 and J is TRBJ2-2; D remains unclear. The CDR3 is 13 residues long. Trimming cost V 2 bases and J 5 bases, with 6 bases left between them. Germline V gene sequence: CDR1 MDHEN, CDR2 SYDVKM.

At least ten counts were recorded for this clonotype. This chain connects TRBV2 to TRBJ2-1, with 8 bases aligning to TRBD2. Losses at the gene ends were 3 bases for V and 0 bases for J; bases not matched to a gene: 4. This CDR3 is built from 16 residues. Germline CDR1 SNHLY, CDR2 FYNNEI. CDR3 sequence reads: CASSEISGNSYNEQFF. In nucleotides, the CDR3 is TGTGCCAGCAGTGAGATTAGCGGGAACTCCTACAATGAGCAGTTCTTC.

As concerns this clonotype: This clone may be a read error of a much larger clone one base away. Lacking the conserved final phenylalanine or tryptophan, this CDR3 likely reflects a read error. The chain joins TRBV20-1 to TRBJ2-6; tentative D call: TRBD1 (7 bases). CDR1 is DFQATT, CDR2 SNEGSKA, per germline (reference sequence). V lost 0 bases and J lost 4, with 16 bases in between. CDR3 size: 17 residues. The DNA for the CDR3 is TGCAGTGCTAGAGATTCGGAGGGGGCGGGAGGGGCCAACGTCCTGACTCTC. It is translated as CSARDSEGAGGANVLTL.

CDR3 DNA: TGTGCCTGGGGAGGACTAGCGGGAGGGCCAAACGAGCAGTACTTC. This codes for CAWGGLAGGPNEQYF. The chain combines TRBV30 with TRBJ2-7; 15 bases fit TRBD2. J gave up 5 bases and V 5 bases, and 7 bases lay outside the gene matches. CDR1 and CDR2 from the germline V gene are GTSNPN and SVGIG (reference sequence). The CDR3 extends over 15 amino acids.

There are many counts of this clonotype. This chain joins TRBV30 and TRBJ1-6; D gene ambiguous. Per germline, CDR1 GTSNPN and CDR2 SVGIG (reference sequence). Trimming shortened V by 5 bases and J by 9 bases, and 8 bases separated the two germline ends. There are 11 residues in the CDR3. The CDR3 DNA is TGTGCCTGGGGCCGAAGTTCACCCCTCCACTTT. Encoded protein: CAWGRSSPLHF. The whole variable domain, filled in from reference TRBV30 and TRBJ1-6, reads SQTIHQWPATLVQPVGSPLSLECTVEGTSNPNLYWYRQAAGRGLQLLFYSVGIGQISSEVPQNLSASRPQDRQFILSSKKLLLSDSGFYLCAWGRSSPLHFGNGTRLTVT.

This clonotype was seen more than once but under ten times. This chain joins TRBV15 and TRBJ2-7; tentative D call: TRBD2 (6 bases). In germline, CDR1 is LNHNV, CDR2 YYDKDF (reference sequence). The CDR3 consists of 15 residues. The germline V and J ends were trimmed by 1 base and 1 base, with 11 bases remaining between them. The CDR3 coding sequence is TGTGCCACCAGCAGAGGGGGAGGTCGGTCCTACGAGCAGTACTTC. Its translation is CATSRGGGRSYEQYF.

Only a few counts were recorded for this clonotype. This chain links TRBV28 with TRBJ1-5, with D unclear. The germline CDR1 and CDR2 sequences are MDHEN and SYDVKM. The V end was cut by 2 bases, the J end by 7 bases, with 9 bases between. The CDR3 extends over 13 amino acids. The CDR3 spells CASSLAGYQPQHF. DNA of the CDR3: TGTGCCAGCAGTTTAGCTGGGTACCAGCCCCAGCATTTT.

The rearrangement uses TRBV12-3 or TRBV12-4 and TRBJ2-4, with 9 bases aligning to TRBD1. The CDR3 spans 14 residues. V lost 6 bases, J lost 15 bases, and 15 bases stayed unmatched. The CDR3 sequence is CASRTQGAKNIWYF. The CDR3 DNA reads TGTGCCAGCAGAACACAGGGGGCCAAAAACATTTGGTACTTC.

V usage is TRBV3-1 and J usage is TRBJ2-2; D remains unclear. This CDR3 region has 14 residues. Trimming cost V 0 bases and J 7 bases, with 9 bases left between them. CDR1 is LGHDT and CDR2 is YNNKEL in the germline V gene (reference sequence). The CDR3 coding sequence is TGTGCCAGCAGCCAAGATTTAGGAAACGGGGAGCTGTTTTTT. It specifies CASSQDLGNGELFF.

This clonotype came up many times. The chain uses TRBV7-3 and TRBJ2-1, with 9 positions matching TRBD2. The CDR3 sequence is 15 residues long. With 2 bases clipped from V and 7 bases from J, the junction kept 6 bases outside the gene matches. CDR1 is SGHTA, CDR2 FQGTGA, per germline. CDR3 amino acids: CASSLLASGTNEQFF. CDR3 DNA: TGTGCCAGCAGCTTATTGGCTAGCGGGACGAATGAGCAGTTCTTC.

The gene calls are TRBV6-6 and TRBJ2-2; D possibly corresponds to TRBD1 (5 bases). CDR3 length: 14 amino acids. CDR1 and CDR2 (germline): MNHNY, SVGAGI (reference sequence). V shed 0 bases and J shed 9 bases, with 11 bases lying between them. The CDR3 is CASSYSAGPRELFF. CDR3 nucleotides: TGTGCCAGCAGTTACTCGGCAGGGCCAAGGGAGCTGTTTTTT.

This clonotype was observed at least ten times. The chain has TRBV28 and TRBJ2-6; D uncertain. V was shortened by 2 bases and J by 2 bases, with 10 bases between the two germline ends. The CDR3 loop spans 16 amino acids. Germline CDR1 reads MDHEN; CDR2 reads SYDVKM. The CDR3 bases are TGTGCCAGCAGTTTAACTCACGCGGCTGGGGCCAACGTCCTGACTTTC. It codes for CASSLTHAAGANVLTF.

The chain is built from TRBV7-9 and TRBJ2-7; D might be TRBD1 (6 bases). Between the trimmed V and J ends, which lost 5 bases and 4 bases, there was a span of 18 bases. The CDR3 is made up of 15 amino acids. Germline V lookup: CDR1 SEHNR, CDR2 FQNEAQ (reference sequence). The CDR3 coding sequence is TGTGCCAGCAGCGATACAGGGTCCGATATTTACGAGCAGTACTTC. Residues: CASSDTGSDIYEQYF.

This rearrangement joins TRBV28 to TRBJ1-2; D is unresolved. The ends were cut back, 7 bases at V and 12 bases at J, with 18 bases in the middle. Germline V lookup: CDR1 MDHEN, CDR2 SYDVKM. This CDR3 has 12 amino acids. The CDR3 is CASIGSLGGHTF. CDR3 nucleotide sequence: TGTGCCAGCATCGGGTCCTTGGGCGGCCACACCTTC.

This chain links TRBV5-4 with TRBJ2-3, with TRBD2 matching 9 bases. V lost 0 bases and J lost 2; bases outside the gene matches: 4. Germline V lookup: CDR1 SGHNT, CDR2 YYREEE (reference sequence). This CDR3 contains 16 residues. Written as DNA, the CDR3 is TGTGCCAGCAGCTTGGGGACTAGCGCGATCACAGATACGCAGTATTTT. This encodes CASSLGTSAITDTQYF.

The chain recombines TRBV7-2 with TRBJ2-1, with D possibly called TRBD1 or TRBD2 (5 bases each). Between the trimmed V and J ends, which lost 5 bases and 6 bases, there was a span of 14 bases. CDR1 SGHTA and CDR2 FQGNSA come from the germline V gene. CDR3 size: 14 residues. The CDR3 protein is CASSPGDALNEQFF. The CDR3 coding sequence is TGTGCCAGCAGCCCCGGGGACGCACTCAATGAGCAGTTCTTC.

J is TRBJ2-1 and V is TRBV29-1, with TRBD2 matching 14 bases. Per germline, CDR1 SQVTM and CDR2 ANQGSEA. This CDR3 is built from 16 residues. Trimming took 8 bases from V and 5 from J; bases not matched to a gene: 11. CDR3 in amino acids: CSMTPGTSGRNNEQFF. The DNA of the CDR3 is TGCAGCATGACACCAGGGACTAGCGGGAGAAACAATGAGCAGTTCTTC.

The genes are TRBV20-1 and TRBJ2-7; tentative D call: TRBD2 (6 bases). The length of the CDR3 is 13 residues. The V and J ends lost 1 base and 6 bases respectively, with 13 bases between them. Germline CDR1 and CDR2: DFQATT and SNEGSKA (reference sequence). CDR3 loop: CSARAGVLSEQYF. In nucleotides, the CDR3 is TGCAGTGCTAGAGCGGGAGTGCTTAGCGAGCAGTACTTC.

This clonotype occurred many times. The gene calls are TRBV20-1 and TRBJ1-1; a weak D match, TRBD1 (5 bases). Trimming pared 3 bases from V and 6 bases from J, leaving 17 bases between. The CDR3 covers 14 residues. The V gene's germline CDR1 is DFQATT and CDR2 SNEGSKA (reference sequence). The CDR3 DNA reads TGCAGTGCTAGCTCCCAGGGTGGGTCGTCTGAAGCTTTCTTT. Translated, it gives CSASSQGGSSEAFF.

This chain links TRBV12-3 or TRBV12-4 with TRBJ2-5, with D perhaps given as TRBD1 or TRBD2 (5 bases each). The CDR3 extends over 13 amino acids. V dropped 6 bases and J dropped 7 bases, with 15 bases sitting between them. The CDR3 DNA reads TGTGCCAGCAGGTCGAGGGGAATTGGGACCCAGTACTTC. Translating it yields CASRSRGIGTQYF.

This clonotype was counted only a few times. The J gene is TRBJ1-2, the V gene TRBV6-1; D gene ambiguous. V lost 7 bases, J lost 4 bases, and 13 bases lay in between. The CDR3 contains 13 residues. Germline lookup yields CDR1 MNHNS and CDR2 SASEGT. The CDR3 DNA reads TGTGCCAGCATCAGCCCGGAGTTCTATGGCTACACCTTC. The encoded protein is CASISPEFYGYTF.

The gene calls are TRBV4-2 and TRBJ1-5; D call uncertain. This CDR3 has 15 residues. Trimming shortened V by 2 bases and J by 0 bases, and 8 bases separated the two germline ends. Germline assignment: CDR1 LGHNA and CDR2 YNFKEQ. The CDR3 sequence is CASSQRSDSNQPQHF. The CDR3 DNA is TGTGCCAGCAGCCAAAGATCAGATAGCAATCAGCCCCAGCATTTT.

V is TRBV12-3 or TRBV12-4 and J is TRBJ2-5; maybe TRBD1 (6 bases). The CDR3 is made up of 12 amino acids. Deletions cut 5 bases from V and 11 bases from J, with 15 bases between. The CDR3 nucleotides read TGTGCCAGCAGTGTTGACAGGACTTTTCAGTACTTC. Protein product: CASSVDRTFQYF.

This clonotype occurred many times. The chain has TRBV2 and TRBJ2-7; no clear D. Trimming took 11 bases from V and 2 from J, leaving 13 bases between them. Germline lookup yields CDR1 SNHLY and CDR2 FYNNEI. The CDR3 has 12 residues. The CDR3 sequence is CAGNGRTYEQYF. The CDR3 nucleotides read TGTGCCGGCAATGGGCGGACCTACGAGCAGTACTTC.

The sample holds many counts of this clonotype. The chain joins TRBV12-3 or TRBV12-4 to TRBJ1-1, with 9 bases lining up with TRBD1. The CDR3 spans 13 residues. The V gene end was trimmed by 4 bases and the J gene end by 7 bases; junction bases not matched to a gene: 4. In nucleotides, the CDR3 is TGTGCCAGCAGTTATAGACAGGGGGTTGAAGCTTTCTTT. It yields the protein CASSYRQGVEAFF.